This T cell receptor (beta chain) derives from a study of control samples from healthy donors and cancer patients. Method: immunoSEQ multiplex PCR; TCRdb's copy keeps in-frame clones and lacks some. The sample yields approximately 230,000 clones, 82% seen once. The V and J ends lost 2 bases and 10 bases respectively, with 17 bases between them. This CDR3 contains 14 residues. Germline CDR1 reads LGHDT; CDR2 reads YNNKEL (reference sequence). The gene calls are TRBV3-1 (or the pseudogene TRBV3-2) and TRBJ1-1, with D possibly matching TRBD1 (5 bases). Sequenced: PBMCs. The source is a woman aged 60 to 75 with lung cancer. The CDR3, as DNA: TGTGCCAGCAGCCAACGGGACCCTAAGGAAGGAGCTTTCTTT. This codes for CASSQRDPKEGAFF.